This TCR beta chain came from a study of regulatory T cells in long-lasting Graves disease. Turning to the study itself: Under 3 months of antithyroid drugs had been taken by newly diagnosed Graves' patients. Study-level findings and limits: The persistent group shared 2,741 public clonotypes, more than the roughly 990 shared by new patients.

This clonotype came up a few times. The antigen is not known. Time point noted: newly diagnosed GD, antithyroid drugs for less than 3 months. Isolated PBMC RNA provided the starting material for the TCR library. Germline lookup yields CDR1 MGHDK and CDR2 SYGVNS. Trimming stripped 4 bases from V and 3 bases from J, with 10 bases between. CDR3 length: 13 residues. Arm-PCR of CDR3 regions and iRepertoire HTBI primers were used to build TCR beta libraries. TCRdb analysed the multiplex PCR reads with MiXCR anew, one entry per CDR3 protein. The top ten hold roughly 23% of the sample, which has roughly 400,000 distinct CDR3 sequences, around 15% seen once. The data also belong to a second study, concerning T cells in Graves' hyperthyroidism and ophthalmopathy. That investigation notes: Peripheral blood also featured most of the thyroid clonotypes expanded above 0.001. Ophthalmopathy was distinguished from stable hyperthyroidism by 13 V-J signatures.

The material sequenced was peripheral blood mononuclear cells (PBMCs), taken at new diagnosis, from a patient treated with antithyroid drugs. This chain uses TRBV25-1 with TRBJ2-7; D might be TRBD1 or TRBD2, each matching 5 bases. The receptor was isolated from a woman aged 18-29 years with Graves disease. The CDR3 spells CASSAPGLYEQYF. DNA of the CDR3: TGTGCCAGCAGTGCGCCGGGGCTCTACGAGCAGTACTTC.